This T cell receptor beta chain is drawn from a study of T cell repertoires in cytomegalovirus infection. On the study more broadly: Indications of both CMV infection and matching HLA type were provided by public TCR beta signatures.

In TCRdb, the reads were re-called with MiXCR into one record per CDR3 protein. The repertoire holds a few hundred thousand distinct CDR3 sequences, around a third seen once, with roughly 13% in the top ten. Study-level findings and limits: What dominated the ex vivo response were HLA-C-restricted CMV-specific TCR beta clonotypes.

A remark on this clonotype: Its target is not known.

Germline loops: CDR1 LNHDA, CDR2 SQIVND (reference sequence). The CDR3 is 14 residues long. J lost 4 bases, V lost 7 bases, and 4 bases had no gene match. The V gene is TRBV19, the J gene TRBJ2-3; 11 positions match TRBD2. This TCR came from a human donor in good health (CMV status not recorded). Some clones in this sample may be carry-over from other donors' samples. The material was cultured PBMCs, obtained from culture after CMV antigen stimulation. The CDR3 region has the DNA TGTGCCAGTACACTAGCGGGAGTACCAGATACGCAGTATTTT. The encoded protein is CASTLAGVPDTQYF.